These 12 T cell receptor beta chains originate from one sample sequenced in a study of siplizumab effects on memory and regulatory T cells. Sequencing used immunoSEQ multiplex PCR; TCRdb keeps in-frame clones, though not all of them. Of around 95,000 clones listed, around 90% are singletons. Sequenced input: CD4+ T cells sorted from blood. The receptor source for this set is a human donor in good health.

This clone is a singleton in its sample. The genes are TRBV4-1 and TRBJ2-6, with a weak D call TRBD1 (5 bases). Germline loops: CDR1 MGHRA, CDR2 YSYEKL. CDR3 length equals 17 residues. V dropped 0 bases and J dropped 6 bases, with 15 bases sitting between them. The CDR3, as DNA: TGCGCCAGCAGCCAAGATTGGACAACTGGATCGGCCAACGTCCTGACTTTC. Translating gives CASSQDWTTGSANVLTF.

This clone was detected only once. The CDR3 region has the DNA TGTGCCAGCAGGGCGGGACAGGGTACATACGAGCAGTACTTC. Protein product: CASRAGQGTYEQYF. The V gene is TRBV6-1, the J gene TRBJ2-7; 9 nucleotides agree with TRBD1. The V segment lost 6 bases and the J segment 4 bases; nucleotides outside the gene matches: 7. The CDR3 runs 14 residues. Germline lookup yields CDR1 MNHNS and CDR2 SASEGT.

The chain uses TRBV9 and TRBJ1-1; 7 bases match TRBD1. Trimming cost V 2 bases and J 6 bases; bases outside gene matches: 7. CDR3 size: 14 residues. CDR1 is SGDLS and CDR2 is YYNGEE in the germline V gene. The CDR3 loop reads CASSVHTGEAEAFF. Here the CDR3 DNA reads TGTGCCAGCAGCGTGCACACAGGGGAGGCTGAAGCTTTCTTT.

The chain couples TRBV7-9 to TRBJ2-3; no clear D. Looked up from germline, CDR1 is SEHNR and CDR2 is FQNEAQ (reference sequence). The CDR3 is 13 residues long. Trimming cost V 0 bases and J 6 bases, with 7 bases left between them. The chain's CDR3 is CASSLALADTQYF. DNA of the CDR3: TGTGCCAGCAGCTTAGCGCTTGCTGATACGCAGTATTTT. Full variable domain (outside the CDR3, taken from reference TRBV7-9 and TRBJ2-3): DTGVSQNPRHKITKRGQNVTFRCDPISEHNRLYWYRQTLGQGPEFLTYFQNEAQLEKSRLLSDRFSAERPKGSFSTLEIQRTEQGDSAMYLCASSLALADTQYFGPGTRLTVL.

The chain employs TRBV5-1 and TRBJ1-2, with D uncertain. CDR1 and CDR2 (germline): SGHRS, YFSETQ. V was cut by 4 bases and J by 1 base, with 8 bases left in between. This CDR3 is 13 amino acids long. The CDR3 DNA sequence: TGCGCCAGCAGCCTCGACAATAACTATGGCTACACCTTC. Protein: CASSLDNNYGYTF.

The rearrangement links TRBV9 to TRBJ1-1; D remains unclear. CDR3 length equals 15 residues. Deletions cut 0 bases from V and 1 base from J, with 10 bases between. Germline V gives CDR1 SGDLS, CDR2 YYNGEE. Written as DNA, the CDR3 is TGTGCCAGCAGCGTAGATAAGAGACAGAACACTGAAGCTTTCTTT. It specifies CASSVDKRQNTEAFF.

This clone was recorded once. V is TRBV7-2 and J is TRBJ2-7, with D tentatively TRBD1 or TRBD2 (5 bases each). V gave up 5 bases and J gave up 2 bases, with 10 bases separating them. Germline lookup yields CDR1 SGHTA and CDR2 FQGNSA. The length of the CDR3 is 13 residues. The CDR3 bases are TGTGCCAGCAGCCCCTGGGACGCCTACGAGCAGTACTTC. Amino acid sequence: CASSPWDAYEQYF.

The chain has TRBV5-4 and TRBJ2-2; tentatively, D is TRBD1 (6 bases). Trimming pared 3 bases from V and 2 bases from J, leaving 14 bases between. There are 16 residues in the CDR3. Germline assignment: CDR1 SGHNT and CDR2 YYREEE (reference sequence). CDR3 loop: CASSSPGQLNTGELFF. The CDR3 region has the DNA TGTGCCAGCAGCTCACCCGGACAGCTAAACACCGGGGAGCTGTTTTTT.

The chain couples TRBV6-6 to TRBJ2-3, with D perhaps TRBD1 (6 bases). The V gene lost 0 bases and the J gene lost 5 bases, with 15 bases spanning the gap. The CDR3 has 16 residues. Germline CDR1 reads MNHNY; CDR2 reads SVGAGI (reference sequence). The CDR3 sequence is CASSYSSTQGKDTQYF. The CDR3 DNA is TGTGCCAGCAGTTACTCGAGTACTCAGGGGAAAGATACGCAGTATTTT.

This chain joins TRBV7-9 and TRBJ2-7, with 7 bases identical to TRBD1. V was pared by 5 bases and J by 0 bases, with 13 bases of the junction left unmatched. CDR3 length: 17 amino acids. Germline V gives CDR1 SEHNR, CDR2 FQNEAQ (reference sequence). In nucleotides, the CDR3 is TGTGCCAGCAGCACGAGAGATCGGACAGGATCCTCCTACGAGCAGTACTTC. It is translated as CASSTRDRTGSSYEQYF.

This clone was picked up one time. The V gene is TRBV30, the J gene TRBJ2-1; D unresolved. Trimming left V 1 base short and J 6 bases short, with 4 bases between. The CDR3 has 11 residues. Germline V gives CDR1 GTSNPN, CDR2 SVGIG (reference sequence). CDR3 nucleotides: TGTGCCTGGAGTGAAAGCAATGAGCAGTTCTTC. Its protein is CAWSESNEQFF.

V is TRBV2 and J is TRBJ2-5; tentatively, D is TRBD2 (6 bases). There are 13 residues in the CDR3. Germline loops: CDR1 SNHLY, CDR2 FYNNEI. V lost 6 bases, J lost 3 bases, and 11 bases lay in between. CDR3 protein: CASSLGLKETQYF. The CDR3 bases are TGTGCCAGCAGCCTAGGACTAAAAGAGACCCAGTACTTC.